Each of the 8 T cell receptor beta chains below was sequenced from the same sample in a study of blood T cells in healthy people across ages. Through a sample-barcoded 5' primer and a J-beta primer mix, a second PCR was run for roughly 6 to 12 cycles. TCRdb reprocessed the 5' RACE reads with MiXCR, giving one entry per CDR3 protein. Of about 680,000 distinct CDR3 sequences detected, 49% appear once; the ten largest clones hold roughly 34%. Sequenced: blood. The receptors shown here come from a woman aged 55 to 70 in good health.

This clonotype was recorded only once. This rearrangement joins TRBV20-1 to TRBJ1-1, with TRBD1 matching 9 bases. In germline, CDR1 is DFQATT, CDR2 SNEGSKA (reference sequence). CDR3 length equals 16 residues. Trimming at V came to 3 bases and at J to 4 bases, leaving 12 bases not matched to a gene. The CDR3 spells CSARPPPGTGSTEAFF. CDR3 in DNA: TGCAGTGCTAGGCCACCTCCCGGGACAGGGAGCACTGAAGCTTTCTTT.

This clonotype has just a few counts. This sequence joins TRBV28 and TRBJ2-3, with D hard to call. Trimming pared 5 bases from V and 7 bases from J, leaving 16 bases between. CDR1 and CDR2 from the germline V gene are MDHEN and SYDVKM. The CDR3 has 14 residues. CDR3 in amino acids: CASSPQTPPNTQYF. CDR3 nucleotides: TGTGCCAGCAGTCCCCAAACCCCACCTAATACGCAGTATTTT.

CDR3 nucleotide sequence: TGTGCCAGCAGCCAAGACGGAAGGCCGAATACGCAGTATTTT. Translated, it gives CASSQDGRPNTQYF. The chain couples TRBV3-1 to TRBJ2-3; D ambiguous. Germline assignment: CDR1 LGHDT and CDR2 YNNKEL (reference sequence). CDR3 size: 14 residues. Trimming took 0 bases from V and 7 from J, leaving 11 bases between them.

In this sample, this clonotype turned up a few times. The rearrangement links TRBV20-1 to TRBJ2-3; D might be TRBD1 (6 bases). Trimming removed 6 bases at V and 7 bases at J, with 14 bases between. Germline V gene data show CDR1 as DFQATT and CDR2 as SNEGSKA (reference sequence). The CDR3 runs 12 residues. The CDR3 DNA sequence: TGCAGTGCCTGCAAGGACAGCCATACGCAGTATTTT. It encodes CSACKDSHTQYF.

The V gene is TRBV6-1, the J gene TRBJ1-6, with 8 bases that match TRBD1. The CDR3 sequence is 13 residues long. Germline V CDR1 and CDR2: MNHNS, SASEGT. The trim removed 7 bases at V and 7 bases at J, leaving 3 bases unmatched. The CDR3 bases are TGTGCCAGCACAGGACAGGGAAATTCACCCCTCCACTTT. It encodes CASTGQGNSPLHF.

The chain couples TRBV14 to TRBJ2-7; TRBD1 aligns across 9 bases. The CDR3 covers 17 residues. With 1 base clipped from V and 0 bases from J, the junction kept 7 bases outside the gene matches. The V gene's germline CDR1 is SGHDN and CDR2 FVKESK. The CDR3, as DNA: TGTGCCAGCAGCCAAGGAGGGACAGGGTGGACCTCCTACGAGCAGTACTTC. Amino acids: CASSQGGTGWTSYEQYF.

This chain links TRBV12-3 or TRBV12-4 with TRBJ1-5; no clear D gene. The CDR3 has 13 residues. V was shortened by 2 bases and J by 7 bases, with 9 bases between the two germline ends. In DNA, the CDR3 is TGTGCCAGCAGTTTACAGAGCGGCCAGCCCCAGCATTTT. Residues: CASSLQSGQPQHF.

The CDR3 here is CASSEKETGVAGRAQFF. Written as DNA, the CDR3 is TGTGCCAGCAGTGAAAAAGAGACAGGGGTGGCGGGCCGAGCTCAGTTCTTC. V gene TRBV6-1 combines with J gene TRBJ2-1, with 8 bases fitting TRBD1. The CDR3 runs to 17 residues. V dropped 2 bases and J dropped 13; count of bases not matched to a gene: 19. Germline V lookup: CDR1 MNHNS, CDR2 SASEGT.